This T cell receptor (beta chain) was captured by sequencing in a study of beta chain features in type 1 diabetes. Points from the study as a whole: Moderate but significant shortening of TCRB CDR3s was recorded in all four CD4+ subsets from Type 1 diabetes patients.

Donors contributed one heparinised blood draw apiece, averaging roughly 0.12 L. A few counts support this clone. What it binds is unknown. Every bit of the isolated RNA underwent reverse transcription, so sequencing read expressed TCRB transcripts. The repertoire was sequenced with immunoSEQ multiplex PCR; TCRdb's copy has only in-frame clones and lacks some. This sample has under 900,000 clones, with about a sixth found just once. Deletions cut 1 base from V and 0 bases from J, with 10 bases between. The CDR3 totals 15 residues. CDR1 and CDR2 from the germline V gene are SGHTA and FQGNSA. The chain carries TRBV7-2 and TRBJ2-7, with a weak D call TRBD2 (5 bases). The receptor was derived from a woman aged 18-30 years in good health. The sequencing input was naive CD4+ T cells from blood. The DNA of the CDR3 is TGTGCCAGCAGCTTAGAACGGGGATTCTCCTACGAGCAGTACTTC. This gives the protein CASSLERGFSYEQYF.